These T cell receptor beta chains were read from a single sample in a study of blood T cell repertoires in COVID-19. The repertoire was sequenced with immunoSEQ multiplex PCR; TCRdb's copy has only in-frame clones and lacks some. The table includes roughly 250,000 clones, around 83% detected once. The sequenced material came from peripheral blood. These receptors were collected from a woman in her forties who had recovered from COVID-19. The conserved cysteine and the conserved F or W are not part of the CDR3 here.

J: TRBJ2-7; V: TRBV20-1; CDR3: SARDVYEQY
J: TRBJ2-5; V: TRBV28; CDR3: ASKKGLKETQY
J: TRBJ2-7; V: TRBV18; CDR3: ASSPANYYEQY
J: TRBJ1-5; V: TRBV3-1/TRBV3-2; CDR3: ASSPTGNQPQH
J: TRBJ2-5; V: TRBV19; CDR3: ASSGRGGPETQY
J: TRBJ2-1; V: TRBV11-2; CDR3: ASSIAGLASYNEQF
J: TRBJ1-6; V: TRBV5-6; CDR3: ASSLNGRVDAYNSPLH
J: TRBJ1-6; V: TRBV5-5; CDR3: ASSLGAGGNSPLH
J: TRBJ2-3; V: TRBV12-3/TRBV12-4; CDR3: ASSSGDTQY
J: TRBJ2-1; V: TRBV3-1/TRBV3-2; CDR3: ASSQGQGIDEQF
J: TRBJ1-2; V: TRBV5-1; CDR3: ASSPWTSLPDGYT
J: TRBJ2-3; V: TRBV20-1; CDR3: SALRGDTQY
J: TRBJ2-1; V: TRBV11-3; CDR3: ASSSWRGGANFEQF
J: -; V: TRBV12-5; CDR3: ASGLVLGQDQETQY
J: TRBJ1-2; V: TRBV5-1; CDR3: ASSWDRGRGYT
J: TRBJ1-1; V: TRBV4-2; CDR3: ASSPPPILDRRMNTEAF
J: TRBJ2-7; V: TRBV5-1; CDR3: ASRSGTGMYEQY
J: TRBJ2-7; V: TRBV18; CDR3: ASSSASPGTGGVEQY
J: TRBJ1-6; V: TRBV28; CDR3: ASTSRGTDDSPLH
J: TRBJ1-2; V: TRBV30; CDR3: AWSTPRGAFGYT
J: TRBJ2-1; V: TRBV21-1; CDR3: ASSKWGAYNEQF
J: TRBJ2-7; V: TRBV6-5; CDR3: ASRNRDRGEQY
J: TRBJ1-3; V: TRBV10-3; CDR3: AIRTGVGNTIY
J: TRBJ1-3; V: TRBV7-9; CDR3: ASSKRQGKSSGNTIY
J: TRBJ2-5; V: TRBV7-9; CDR3: ASSLRQGLGETQY
J: TRBJ2-2; V: TRBV5-1; CDR3: ATSWGVKMNTGELF
J: TRBJ1-2; V: TRBV5-1; CDR3: ASSLSTANYGYT
J: TRBJ1-1; V: TRBV20-1; CDR3: SAKDRGDAF
J: TRBJ2-1; V: TRBV19; CDR3: ASSVQRGGRNNEQF
J: TRBJ1-6; V: TRBV5-4; CDR3: ASSLGGVGGGSSPLH
J: TRBJ1-1; V: TRBV3-1/TRBV3-2; CDR3: ASSPFRLRDRVNTEAF
J: TRBJ2-1; V: TRBV10-2; CDR3: ASSLDTYNEQF
J: TRBJ1-5; V: TRBV27; CDR3: ASSYSLLSNQPQH
J: TRBJ1-5; V: TRBV10-3; CDR3: AISRDSDQPQH
J: TRBJ2-7; V: TRBV4-1; CDR3: ASSQISGGTLYEQY
J: TRBJ2-2; V: TRBV7-9; CDR3: ASSLSGGTGELF
J: TRBJ1-5; V: TRBV9; CDR3: ASSVARTGQHYDSNQPQH
J: TRBJ2-4; V: TRBV3-1/TRBV3-2; CDR3: ASSQAGRGKAKNIQY
J: TRBJ1-3; V: TRBV7-2; CDR3: ASSLAHRQGRGNTIY
J: TRBJ1-1; V: TRBV11-3; CDR3: ASSLDDSGIYTEAF
J: TRBJ1-4; V: TRBV5-1; CDR3: ASSPQGIGEKLF
J: TRBJ2-3; V: TRBV28; CDR3: ASRETGVQNTDTQY
J: TRBJ2-6; V: TRBV5-1; CDR3: ASSPGQPFLSGANVLT
J: TRBJ2-5; V: TRBV2; CDR3: ASSEGTGQETQY
J: TRBJ2-2; V: TRBV9; CDR3: ASSVVSGTGTGNTGELF
J: TRBJ2-1; V: TRBV5-1; CDR3: ASSLEDRGQREQF
J: TRBJ2-7; V: TRBV30; CDR3: AWSVGALEQY
J: TRBJ1-4; V: TRBV2; CDR3: ASNPGVNEKLF
J: TRBJ1-1; V: TRBV7-9; CDR3: ASSPPRGRGHSEAF
J: TRBJ2-7; V: TRBV7-9; CDR3: ASSFHSGGAPHEQY
J: TRBJ1-1; V: TRBV5-4; CDR3: ASSRDRMNTEAF